This T cell receptor (beta chain) was obtained from a study of cytomegalovirus exposure and HLA in healthy donors (TCRdb year 2017). Regarding the research as a whole: In an earlier analysis of some 610 of the donors, 276 Gb of sequence data and 100 million or so unique TCR beta sequences from roughly 200 million T cells were reported. About 280 gigabases of sequencing data and 75 million to 85 million unique TCR sequences made up an early release that covered approximately 620 HLA-typed donors. The genetic ancestry cluster associated with self-reported Caucasian donors included around four fifths of the 300 to 450 genotyped donors. The study aimed to test whether signatures of past pathogen exposure could be identified by cataloging public T cell receptors. The study profiled the T cell repertoires of approximately 700 subjects by immunosequencing and related them to cytomegalovirus serostatus. A separate validation cohort of approximately 120 different subjects was used in addition to the approximately 700-subject first cohort. To predict cytomegalovirus infection status, the study brought together high-throughput TCR immunosequencing, statistical association of individual TCRs with disease status, and machine learning. In a later analysis, previously published TCR beta repertoires from about 640 donors were re-analyzed and high-resolution HLA genotyping was added so that TCR occurrence patterns could be studied. In the later analysis, no new phenotypic data were used to find candidate immune exposures; instead, reliance was placed on TCR beta sequences and their occurrence across donors. An earlier analysis of approximately 630 of the donors applied high-throughput TCR beta sequencing to assess whether each TCR beta V gene segment acted as functional or pseudogenic. Alongside the repertoire data, information on donor age, sex, ethnicity and CMV serostatus was compiled. Genome-wide SNP genotypes for about three fifths of the roughly 670 donors were used in a later genetic analysis, which treated that subset as a discovery cohort. All discovery cohort repertoires had been generated on a single sequencing platform. HLA typing included class I and class II loci at four-digit resolution. The number of donors typed differed by locus, with about 629-630 for A, B, C, DRB1 and DQB1, 522 for DQA1, nearly 610 for DPA1, and 472 for DPB1. Four to six DR-DQ haplotypes were handled as single units for association and clustering, since linkage in the cohort was strong. On average, roughly 240,000 unique TCR beta nucleotide sequences were sequenced per donor among 300 to 500 genotyped donors of the cohort, with about 19% of those sequences being non-productive.

In total, approximately 690 healthy bone marrow donors made up the cohort. At the time of sampling, every cohort member was nominally healthy, though immune exposures that went unrecorded were likely present. The donor was CMV seronegative and belonged to the group of 352 seronegative cohort members. Every donor gave a peripheral blood sample, and the peripheral blood mononuclear cells from that sample were used for TCR beta sequencing. The Qiagen DNeasy Blood Extraction Kit was used to extract genomic DNA from the blood cell samples. What the work shows at the level of the full study, not this receptor alone: Because some donors lacked HLA typing at each locus, the association tests relied only on the typed subset. According to a later analysis, parvovirus B19, influenza, CMV and Epstein-Barr virus appeared linked to several top co-occurrence clusters. The authors suggested that the approach could potentially be extended to other disease states and immunological phenotypes. Roughly uniform sequencing depth across donors was assumed in presence/absence analyses, although this assumption may not hold. In a later analysis, HLA-associated TCR beta chains were found to be more clonally expanded and to have lower generation probabilities than equally common non-associated chains. A few of the identified cytomegalovirus-associated TCR beta chains were confirmed in vitro to be specific for cytomegalovirus antigens. Assigning TCR associations to individual alleles was difficult when HLA alleles, especially DR and DQ, strongly co-occurred. In a later genetic analysis, a missense DCLRE1C variant was associated with V-gene and J-gene trimming of TCR beta chains, and the association was replicated in an independent cohort. Most CMV-associated TCR beta chains appeared to be HLA-restricted in a later analysis, and the HLA associations seemed to be driven largely by CMV exposure. The study gave a list of some 150 TCR beta chains associated with cytomegalovirus. The 87-base-pair reads could not distinguish some IMGT-functional V segments, including TRBV6-2 and TRBV6-3, so those segments were excluded. Cytomegalovirus status was reported to be diagnosed by the classifier with high specificity and sensitivity in both the original and validation cohorts. A later analysis associated 16,951 TCR beta sequences with specific HLA alleles at a false discovery rate of 0.05. In a later analysis, the rate of TCR association differed among HLA loci, with DRB1 alleles having the most associated TCRs and HLA-C alleles having the fewest. Because counts were too low, more than 15 rarely observed V segments, including chromosome 9 orphons, were excluded from the earlier analysis of around 640 of the donors. A cluster of highly shared sequence variants was judged likely to represent a technical artifact of the sequencing pipeline. The cohort was sequenced for TCR beta chains only, and without alpha or paired-chain data the features that could be detected were limited. A further reported finding was that TCR beta sequences accurately predicted the HLA-A and HLA-B alleles for most subjects in the first cohort. Linkage disequilibrium might explain the correlated functional status among segregating V segments, but an unknown experimental factor could not be excluded. Compared with the roughly 710-donor mean, donors in an Asian-associated ancestry cluster had fewer N-insertions in productive TCRs, according to a later genetic analysis. An earlier analysis of 587 of the donors showed that most TCR beta V segments appeared in productive rearrangements either about 87% or about 30% of the time, which broadly matched IMGT annotations. While some public TCRs were present in many individuals, most TCR sequences turned up only very rarely across donors. The only immune exposure information available for the cohort was CMV serostatus.

About this clone itself: The antigen this receptor binds is unknown. No base quality values were provided; no much bigger clone lies one nucleotide off.

Library prep was done by the immunoSEQ multiplex PCR assay. For the multiplex PCR, a mixture combining 60 forward primers for TCR Vbeta segments and 13 reverse primers for TCR Jbeta segments was used. The CDR3 region of rearranged TCR beta genes was amplified from genomic DNA with a multiplex PCR assay. On the Illumina HiSeq System, the amplified TCR beta libraries were sequenced as 87-base-pair reads. Per the source publication's procedure: Across the 500 to 850 repertoires, a later analysis counted 80 million or so unique TCR beta chains, some 11 million of which were shared by at least two donors. To remove PCR and sequencing errors, raw reads were error-corrected and collapsed into unique sequences using a nearest-neighbor algorithm that merged closely related sequences. Alignment of CDR3 sequences to IMGT reference sequences was used to assign V, D and J gene segments. For a sequence to be retained, a match of at least six nucleotides to both a V gene segment and a J gene segment was required. A rearrangement counted as productive if the CDR3 had no stop codons and remained in frame with V and J, and every other rearrangement counted as non-productive. Following IMGT convention, CDR3 was defined as the stretch from the second conserved V-encoded cysteine up to the conserved J-encoded phenylalanine. The earlier analysis of some 600 of the donors excluded sequences that lacked an unambiguous match to a single V gene segment. In an earlier analysis of about 590 of the donors, a V segment was called functional when productive rearrangements were above 56.7%, and segregating when the standard deviation between donors exceeded 5%. A statistical classification framework was built for diagnosing cytomegalovirus status from the catalog of TCR beta chain sequences. A later analysis assigned V and J genes by comparing TCR nucleotide sequences with IMGT/GENE-DB human TR gene sequences. Using the TCRdist pipeline, a later analysis assigned CDR3 sequences along with most-parsimonious VDJ recombination scenarios. A later analysis defined each TCR beta chain by its CDR3 amino acid sequence plus V-gene family, and excluded reads lacking a unique V-gene family. As a way to deal with suspected cross-contamination and a sequencing artifact, a later analysis dropped roughly 620 nucleotide sequences that were highly shared and had low generation probability. In a later analysis, a clonal expansion index was calculated for each public chain from normalized within-repertoire ranks of inferred template counts. In a later analysis, generation probabilities were computed with a VDJ recombination model fitted to out-of-frame rearrangements, and the resulting probabilities were checked against IGoR. In a later analysis, TCR-TCR, TCR-HLA and TCR-CMV co-occurrence was scored with hypergeometric tests, and a repertoire-size bias correction was applied to TCR pairs. In a later analysis, false discovery rates were estimated by permuting HLA or CMV assignments 20 times. In a later analysis, co-occurring TCRs were grouped using DBSCAN, with TCRdist sequence similarity added in when clustering inside HLA-allele-positive subsets. Repertoires with fewer than 30,000 or more than 120,000 public chains were left out of co-occurrence clustering, as were four to six repertoires with anomalous nucleotide sharing. The immuneACCESS repertoire file appears here via TCRdb, limited to in-frame rearrangements. These files lack a portion of the clones; in checked studies, under half of the deficit traces to unresolved V genes, and the cause of the others is not known. V, J and clone size derive from that table, while D and trimming were established from the DNA sequence. This sample is represented by 130,000 or so clones; about 77% of them were singletons. Of the sample, around 1.7% is held by the ten largest clones.

Its CDR3 holds 13 amino acids, cysteine through phenylalanine. Left in the record is the CDR3 DNA by itself, 39 bases read in frame from the first base. The germline V gene (reference sequence) supplies CDR1 GTSNPN and CDR2 SVGIG. V has 5 bases trimmed and J has 9 bases trimmed; junction bases matching no gene number 6. The sequence was collected from a female donor in good health and CMV-seronegative. The chain links TRBV30 with TRBJ2-1; 11 nucleotides in the junction match TRBD2. Input material: PBMCs. In nucleotides, the sequence is TGTGCCTGGTTAGCGGGAGGGGGTAGTGAGCAGTTCTTC. Its product reads: CAWLAGGGSEQFF.